The TCR beta chain under discussion was sequenced for a study of T cells in Graves' hyperthyroidism and ophthalmopathy. Regions amplified from RNA transcripts were the TCR beta CDR3 regions. TCR CDR3 regions were first amplified by RT-PCR with HTBI primers. TCRdb independently ran MiXCR on the multiplex PCR reads; one entry per CDR3 protein. Seen here are around 800,000 distinct CDR3 sequences, approximately 40% observed once, and the top ten hold 8% to 9%. Criteria for exclusion of patients were uncontrolled infection, other autoimmune disease, pregnancy or lactation. Germline V gene lookup returns CDR1 SGHAT and CDR2 FQDESV (reference sequence). J lost 4 bases, V lost 5 bases, and 10 bases had no gene match. This CDR3 has 15 residues.

This sequence originates from a man younger than 30 with Graves' hyperthyroidism. Sequenced input: blood. The V and J genes are TRBV11-1 and TRBJ2-7, with TRBD1 matching 8 bases. CDR3 sequence reads: CASSIGQGVRYEQYF. As DNA, the CDR3 is TGTGCCAGCAGCATAGGACAGGGCGTACGATACGAGCAGTACTTC.